This T cell receptor (beta chain) was sequenced in a study of beta chain features in type 1 diabetes. Overall study results and limits: More deletions and fewer insertions at VDJ junctions were found in patients with type 1 diabetes. Moderately but significantly shorter TCRB CDR3s were found in Type 1 diabetes patients in all four CD4+ subsets. Within patients, naive, central memory and Treg TCRB repertoires seemed more similar than within healthy donors.

CD45RO/CCR7/CD25/CD127/CD95/CD27 staining was used to isolate CD4+ naive, central memory, regulatory and stem cell-like memory cells by sorting. The sequenced template was cDNA made from the entire isolated RNA. Data came from immunoSEQ multiplex PCR; TCRdb stores just in-frame clones and leaves some out. The sample lists about 160,000 clones; about 7.8% were seen once. V was trimmed by 4 bases and J by 4 bases, leaving 10 bases between them. Germline CDR1 is SGHTA and CDR2 is FQGNSA. CDR3 length: 13 amino acids. On this clone: No antigen is known for it.

The sequenced sample was central memory CD4+ T cells from blood. This receptor was identified in a woman aged 40 to 55 with type 1 diabetes. V gene TRBV7-2 combines with J gene TRBJ1-1; D possibly corresponds to TRBD1 (5 bases). CDR3 protein: CASSSRQTTEAFF. In DNA, the CDR3 is TGTGCCAGCAGCTCTCGACAGACCACTGAAGCTTTCTTT.